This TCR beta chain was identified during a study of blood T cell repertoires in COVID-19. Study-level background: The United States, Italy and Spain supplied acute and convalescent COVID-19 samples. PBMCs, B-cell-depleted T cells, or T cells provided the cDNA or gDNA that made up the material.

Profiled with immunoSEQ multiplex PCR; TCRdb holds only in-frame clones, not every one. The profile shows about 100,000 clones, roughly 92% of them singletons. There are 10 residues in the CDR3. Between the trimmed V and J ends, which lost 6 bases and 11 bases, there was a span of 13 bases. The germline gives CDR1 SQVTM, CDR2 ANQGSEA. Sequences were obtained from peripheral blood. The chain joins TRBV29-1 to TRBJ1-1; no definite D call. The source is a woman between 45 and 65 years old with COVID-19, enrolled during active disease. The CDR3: CSVQEVRAFF. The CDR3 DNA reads TGCAGCGTCCAGGAGGTTCGGGCTTTCTTT.